This T cell receptor (beta chain) was sequenced during a study of CD8+CD57+ T cells in acquired aplastic anemia. At the level of the study: Yields of DNA that came from sorted CD4+ and CD8+ cells averaged 3.2 ug.

Before being chosen for sequencing, patients had shown CD8+CD57+ cell expansion by flow cytometry. As a group, the patients uniformly had severe acquired aplastic anemia. Profiling that covered TCR beta VDJ and CDR3 relied on genomic DNA as its template. Via MiXCR, TCRdb re-called the reads, giving one row per CDR3 protein. The data show under 200,000 distinct CDR3 sequences, 40% to 55% seen once. Germline-derived CDR1 and CDR2 are LGHDT and YNNKEL (reference sequence). V was clipped by 1 base and J by 2 bases, with 13 bases between them. CDR3 length: 16 amino acids. The receptor's source is a human donor with aplastic anemia. Material for sequencing was sorted CD4+, CD8+, or CD8+CD57+ T cells (not recorded which) from PBMCs. The rearrangement joins TRBV3-1 to TRBJ2-3, with D perhaps TRBD2 (6 bases). The DNA of the CDR3 is TGTGCCAGCAGCCAAGGGCTCAGGAGGGCCACAGATACGCAGTATTTT. This gives the protein CASSQGLRRATDTQYF.